Each of the 8 T cell receptor beta chains below was sequenced from the same sample in a study of T-cell memory formation after mild COVID-19. TCRdb recomputed calls from the 5' RACE reads with MiXCR, one row per CDR3 protein. The profile covers about 450,000 distinct CDR3 sequences, with 20% to 30% appearing a single time and over 10% taken by the ten largest. The specimen was PBMCs or a T cell subset sorted from them (not recorded which). The receptors shown here come from an adult woman who had mild COVID-19 (a few samples of this study predate the infection). Cell type and time point are not known.

Concerning this clonotype: The germline gene is not matched at one end of the junction; a read error may be the cause. The chain links TRBV24-1 to TRBJ2-7, with TRBD1 matching 7 bases. Looked up from germline, CDR1 is KGHDR and CDR2 is SFDVKD. The CDR3 spans 15 residues. The CDR3 sequence is CATSDLTGASDEQYF. The CDR3 bases are TGTGCCACCAGTGATTTGACAGGGGCCTCCGACGAGCAGTACTTC.

The chain employs TRBV5-1 and TRBJ2-7; TRBD2 matches at 11 bases. With V trimmed by 5 bases and J by 3 bases, 7 bases remained unmatched. The CDR3 runs to 15 residues. CDR1 and CDR2 from the germline V gene are SGHRS and YFSETQ. The DNA of the CDR3 is TGCGCCAGCAGGAGTACTAGCGGGGGACACTACGAGCAGTACGTC. Translated, it gives CASRSTSGGHYEQYV.

The rearrangement uses TRBV15 and TRBJ2-3; no clear D. Per the germline V gene, CDR1 is LNHNV and CDR2 is YYDKDF (reference sequence). Trimming took 7 bases from V and 6 from J, leaving 14 bases between them. The CDR3 loop spans 13 amino acids. CDR3 in amino acids: CATTYSYEDTQYF. The CDR3 region has the DNA TGTGCCACCACCTACTCCTACGAGGATACGCAGTATTTT.

CDR3 residues: CASSQGDTGELFF. As DNA, the CDR3 is TGTGCCAGCAGCCAAGGGGACACCGGGGAGCTGTTTTTT. J is TRBJ2-2 and V is TRBV3-1, with D unresolved. This CDR3 is built from 13 residues. The ends were cut back, 1 base at V and 3 bases at J, with 3 bases in the middle. Germline V lookup: CDR1 LGHDT, CDR2 YNNKEL (reference sequence). The whole variable domain, remainder taken from reference TRBV3-1 and TRBJ2-2, is DTAVSQTPKYLVTQMGNDKSIKCEQNLGHDTMYWYKQDSKKFLKIMFSYNNKELIINETVPNRFSPKSPDKAHLNLHINSLELGDSAVYFCASSQGDTGELFFGEGSRLTVL.

The V call is TRBV7-9, the J call TRBJ1-1; TRBD1 matches 7 bases. Trimming at V came to 4 bases and at J to 4 bases, leaving 9 bases not matched to a gene. Germline CDR1 and CDR2: SEHNR and FQNEAQ (reference sequence). CDR3 length: 15 amino acids. CDR3 in DNA: TGTGCCAGCAGCTCGAATCGAGCAGGGGGCACTGAAGCTTTCTTT. Translated: CASSSNRAGGTEAFF.

This clonotype was seen many times. V gene TRBV30 combines with J gene TRBJ2-2; a weak D match, TRBD2 (6 bases). The length of the CDR3 is 14 residues. The V and J ends lost 4 bases and 5 bases respectively, with 14 bases between them. In germline, CDR1 is GTSNPN, CDR2 SVGIG (reference sequence). The CDR3 coding sequence is TGTGCCTGGATGGCGGGACGTTTGACCGGGGAGCTGTTTTTT. Its translation: CAWMAGRLTGELFF.

The chain combines TRBV30 with TRBJ1-1; no clear D gene. V gave up 0 bases and J gave up 1 base, with 9 bases separating them. Per the germline V gene, CDR1 is GTSNPN and CDR2 is SVGIG (reference sequence). The CDR3 length is 14 residues. In DNA form, the CDR3 reads TGTGCCTGGAGTGTACTCTCGCCGAACACTGAAGCTTTCTTT. Protein: CAWSVLSPNTEAFF.

DNA of the CDR3: TGTGCCAGCAGCCCCCGACTAGCGGGAGCCGTTGAGCAGTTCTTC. Its protein product is CASSPRLAGAVEQFF. The chain is built from TRBV7-2 and TRBJ2-1, with TRBD2 matching over 12 bases. This CDR3 is 15 amino acids long. The germline CDR1 and CDR2 sequences are SGHTA and FQGNSA. Trimming removed 5 bases from V and 9 bases from J; junction bases left unmatched: 8. Looking up the rest from reference TRBV7-2 and TRBJ2-1 gives the full variable domain: GAGVSQSPSNKVTEKGKDVELRCDPISGHTALYWYRQSLGQGLEFLIYFQGNSAPDKSGLPSDRFSAERTGGSVSTLTIQRTQQEDSAVYLCASSPRLAGAVEQFFGPGTRLTVL.